This TCR beta chain was captured by sequencing in a study of chemoradiotherapy in HPV16-positive cancers. Profiled with immunoSEQ multiplex PCR; TCRdb holds only in-frame clones, not every one. The profile shows about 16,000 clones, 60% to 80% of them singletons. J lost 3 bases, V lost 6 bases, and 5 bases had no gene match. Germline assignment: CDR1 MNHEY and CDR2 SVGAGI. This CDR3 contains 14 residues. This material consisted of tumor tissue, taken from a patient who underwent chemoradiotherapy. This sequence originates from a human donor with HPV-associated anogenital cancer. The rearrangement joins TRBV6-5 to TRBJ2-7; 10 bases map to TRBD1. The CDR3: CASRGDRGNYEQYF. Here the CDR3 DNA reads TGTGCCAGCAGGGGGGACAGGGGTAACTACGAGCAGTACTTC.